Presented here are 4 T cell receptor beta chains from one specimen sequenced in a study of blood T cell repertoires in COVID-19 (dated by TCRdb to 2018 to 2020). The library was built by means of the immunoSEQ multiplex PCR assay. TCRdb took this table from immuneACCESS and kept in-frame rearrangements with V and J called. Such tables lack part of the clones; where checked against another copy, unresolved V genes explain under half of the gap, and the rest is unexplained. Recorded for this sample are 150,000 or so clones; approximately 87% of them occurred a single time. 1.2% of the sample belongs to the ten largest clones. The material sequenced was PBMCs or T cells enriched from blood (not recorded which). The receptors here all came from a woman in her 30s with acute COVID-19.

This clone occurred once. The J gene is TRBJ2-7, the V gene TRBV6-4; D may be TRBD1 (5 bases). The CDR3 is 13 residues long. Per the germline V gene, CDR1 is MRHNA and CDR2 is SNTAGT. Trimming took 3 bases from V and 0 from J, leaving 6 bases between them. CDR3: CASSEGPSYEQYF. CDR3 bases: TGTGCCAGCAGTGAGGGGCCCTCCTACGAGCAGTACTTC.

The genes are TRBV11-2 and TRBJ2-7, with TRBD2 matching 11 bases. V lost 7 bases and J lost 8; bases outside the gene matches: 10. CDR1 is SGHAT, CDR2 FQNNGV, per germline. The CDR3 extends over 14 amino acids. CDR3 in DNA: TGTGCCAGCACCAAACGGGCTAGCGGGGGGCAGCAGTACTTC. It codes for CASTKRASGGQQYF.

This chain joins TRBV9 and TRBJ2-5, with D unclear. CDR1 SGDLS and CDR2 YYNGEE come from the germline V gene. The CDR3 consists of 15 residues. V lost 2 bases and J lost 4, with 15 bases in between. The CDR3 DNA follows: TGTGCCAGCAGCGTTGGGTCCCTGGGCAGAGAGACCCAGTACTTC. It specifies CASSVGSLGRETQYF.

The chain uses TRBV5-1 and TRBJ2-1; the D gene is possibly TRBD1 (6 bases). The V end was cut by 0 bases, the J end by 9 bases, with 13 bases between. Germline values: CDR1 SGHRS, CDR2 YFSETQ. The CDR3 is 14 amino acids. The CDR3 DNA reads TGCGCCAGCAGCTTGGGGGACACGGTCGGTGAGCAGTTCTTC. Amino acids: CASSLGDTVGEQFF.